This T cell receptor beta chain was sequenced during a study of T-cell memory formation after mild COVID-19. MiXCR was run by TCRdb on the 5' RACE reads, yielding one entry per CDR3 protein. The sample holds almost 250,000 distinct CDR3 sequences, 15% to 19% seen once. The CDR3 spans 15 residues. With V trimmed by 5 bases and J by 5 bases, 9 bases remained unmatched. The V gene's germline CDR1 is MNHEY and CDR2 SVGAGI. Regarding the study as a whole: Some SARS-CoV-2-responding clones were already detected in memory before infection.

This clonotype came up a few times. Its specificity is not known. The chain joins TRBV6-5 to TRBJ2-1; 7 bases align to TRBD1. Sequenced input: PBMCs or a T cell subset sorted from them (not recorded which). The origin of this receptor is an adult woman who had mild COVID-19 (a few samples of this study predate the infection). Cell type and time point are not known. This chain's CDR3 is CASSQDRRGNNEQFF. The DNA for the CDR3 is TGTGCCAGCAGTCAGGACAGGCGAGGGAACAATGAGCAGTTCTTC.